Listed below are T cell receptor beta chains from one sample, sequenced in a study of monozygotic twins with inflammatory bowel disease. TCRdb reanalyzed the 5' RACE reads, giving one entry per CDR3 protein sequence and no DNA. The sample table sets out around 150,000 distinct CDR3 sequences. The sample comprised blood. The origin of the receptors is a human donor with ulcerative colitis or Crohn's disease, or a healthy co-twin of an affected twin (not recorded which). Both conserved end residues are part of each CDR3. Fields, in order: V gene, CDR3 length, J gene, CDR3 protein.

v_gene: TRBV3-1
len: 15
j_gene: TRBJ2-2
CDR3aa: CASSQGAGRHGELFF

v_gene: TRBV12-3/TRBV12-4
len: 15
j_gene: TRBJ2-3
CDR3aa: CASSPGTGETDTQYF

v_gene: TRBV29-1
len: 15
j_gene: TRBJ2-1
CDR3aa: CSVAGWTGGPNEQFF

v_gene: TRBV18
len: 21
j_gene: TRBJ2-1
CDR3aa: CASSPIRGTSGNGDIPYEQFF

v_gene: TRBV7-2
len: 12
j_gene: TRBJ2-3
CDR3aa: CASSLYSDTQYF

v_gene: TRBV20-1
len: 15
j_gene: TRBJ1-1
CDR3aa: CSARALGDVNTEAFF

v_gene: TRBV6-5
len: 16
j_gene: TRBJ1-3
CDR3aa: CASSHDGRYSGNTIYF

v_gene: TRBV18
len: 15
j_gene: TRBJ2-2
CDR3aa: CASSPPETLTGELFF

v_gene: TRBV6-5
len: 17
j_gene: TRBJ1-4
CDR3aa: CASSYDPVDQSNEKLFF

v_gene: TRBV5-1
len: 16
j_gene: TRBJ2-5
CDR3aa: CASSLAGTEHQETQYF

v_gene: TRBV5-5
len: 14
j_gene: TRBJ2-5
CDR3aa: CASSLVPNQETQYF

v_gene: TRBV6-5
len: 14
j_gene: TRBJ2-2
CDR3aa: CASSRPGGSGELFF

v_gene: TRBV20-1
len: 11
j_gene: TRBJ1-2
CDR3aa: CSARGTYGYTF

v_gene: TRBV12-3/TRBV12-4
len: 16
j_gene: TRBJ2-5
CDR3aa: CASSNHTVKRQETQYF

v_gene: TRBV5-1
len: 15
j_gene: TRBJ1-1
CDR3aa: CASSPTVGANTEAFF

v_gene: TRBV12-3/TRBV12-4
len: 14
j_gene: TRBJ1-5
CDR3aa: CASSLDGARQPQHF

v_gene: TRBV5-1
len: 15
j_gene: TRBJ1-1
CDR3aa: CASNKRQGRATEAFF

v_gene: TRBV5-1
len: 14
j_gene: TRBJ2-1
CDR3aa: CASSPGLDGNEQFF

v_gene: TRBV5-1
len: 14
j_gene: TRBJ2-1
CDR3aa: CASSSGDPSNEQFF

v_gene: TRBV7-2
len: 14
j_gene: TRBJ2-4
CDR3aa: CASSLRKAKNIQYF